This TCR beta chain was profiled in a study of blood T cell repertoires in COVID-19. Study overall: Samples taken during acute and convalescent COVID-19 were collected in the United States, Italy and Spain. The cDNA or gDNA used as material had been derived from T cells, B-cell-depleted T cells, or PBMCs.

All enrollees were roughly 18 to 90 years old and from 20 to 25 US areas. Participant reports of clinical history set cohort assignment. The protocol was immunoSEQ multiplex PCR, while the TCRdb copy is restricted to in-frame clones and leaves out a portion. The table has about 210,000 clones, about 89% seen once; the top ten hold around 8%. The germline V and J ends were trimmed by 0 bases and 0 bases, with 12 bases remaining between them. The germline V gene encodes CDR1 SGDLS and CDR2 YYNGEE. The CDR3 sequence is 17 residues long. Input material: PBMCs or T cells enriched from blood (not recorded which). The chain uses TRBV9 and TRBJ1-4, with a tentative D call TRBD1 (5 bases). This clonotype was sampled from a woman aged 18-29 years who had recovered from COVID-19. The CDR3 bases are TGTGCCAGCAGCGTAGCGGCCGGACAATCAACTAATGAAAAACTGTTTTTT. It encodes CASSVAAGQSTNEKLFF.